This entry lists 26 T cell receptor beta chains sequenced from one sample in a study of T cells in Graves' hyperthyroidism and ophthalmopathy. The investigators amplified TCR beta CDR3 regions from RNA transcripts. Carried out on the TCR CDR3, a first-round RT-PCR used the HTBI primer set. From the multiplex PCR reads, TCRdb called clonotypes with MiXCR, one entry per CDR3 protein. The sample comprises approximately 250,000 distinct CDR3 sequences, almost 25% of which are singletons, and roughly a third rests with the top ten. The sample comprised blood. The receptors derive from a middle-aged woman with Graves' ophthalmopathy.

This clonotype was seen at least ten times. CDR3 in amino acids: CASSLVGTVRETQYF. As DNA, the CDR3 is TGTGCCAGCAGCTTGGTCGGGACAGTTCGAGAGACCCAGTACTTC. This chain joins TRBV5-8 and TRBJ2-5; 7 positions agree with TRBD1. The length of the CDR3 is 15 residues. Germline loops: CDR1 SGHTS, CDR2 YDEGEE. The ends lost 0 bases at V and 4 bases at J; junction bases unmatched: 6.

The chain couples TRBV12-3 or TRBV12-4 to TRBJ2-5; 8 bases fit TRBD1. V was clipped by 5 bases and J by 5 bases; unmatched bases: 7. The CDR3 totals 14 residues. The CDR3 spells CASSTGQATETQYF. The CDR3 nucleotides read TGTGCCAGCAGTACGGGACAGGCTACGGAGACCCAGTACTTC.

There are many counts of this clonotype. V is TRBV7-3 and J is TRBJ2-2; D remains ambiguous. This CDR3 spans 14 amino acids. The germline V gene encodes CDR1 SGHTA and CDR2 FQGTGA. Trimming stripped 1 base from V and 3 bases from J, with 6 bases between. CDR3 in amino acids: CASSLNRHTGELFF. The CDR3 DNA reads TGTGCCAGCAGCTTAAATCGGCACACCGGGGAGCTGTTTTTT.

This clonotype showed up just a few times. The chain is built from TRBV12-3 or TRBV12-4 and TRBJ2-5, with D perhaps TRBD2 (5 bases). The CDR3 sequence is 12 residues long. Trimming took 5 bases from V and 5 from J, leaving 9 bases between them. The CDR3, as DNA: TGTGCCAGCAGTCTTAGGAGGGAGACCCAGTACTTC. This codes for CASSLRRETQYF.

A remark on this clonotype: This may come from a read error, since a much larger clone is one base off. This is likely a read error, given that the CDR3 carries no conserved phenylalanine or tryptophan at its end. J is TRBJ1-2 and V is TRBV3-1; TRBD1 is a possible D gene (6 bases). Germline V gene lookup returns CDR1 LGHDT and CDR2 YNNKEL (reference sequence). V was shortened by 2 bases and J by 4 bases, with 8 bases between the two germline ends. The CDR3 extends over 13 amino acids. DNA of the CDR3: TGTGCCAGCAGCCAAACAGGGTCCTATGGCTACACCGTC. Translated, it gives CASSQTGSYGYTV.

This clonotype has a count of ten or more. Mismatch with germline at one junction end may stem from a read error. CDR3 nucleotide sequence: TGTGCCAGCAATTACGGCCGATATCAGCCCCAGCATTTT. Translation gives CASNYGRYQPQHF. V and J are TRBV6-5 and TRBJ1-5; D remains ambiguous. Per germline, CDR1 MNHEY and CDR2 SVGAGI. This CDR3 comprises 13 residues.

This clonotype was seen a handful of times. The chain couples TRBV24-1 to TRBJ2-5; a possible D gene is TRBD2 (6 bases). The V end lost 7 bases, the J end lost 3 bases, and 11 bases lay between the germline ends. CDR1 and CDR2 (germline): KGHDR, SFDVKD. CDR3 length equals 13 residues. CDR3 in DNA: TGTGCCACCAGGTTTGGCGGGGAAGAGACCCAGTACTTC. As protein: CATRFGGEETQYF.

A word on this clonotype: Germline is not matched at one junction end, which may reflect a read error. This chain uses TRBV10-3 with TRBJ2-7; a weak D match, TRBD1 (5 bases). The CDR3 is 14 residues long. The germline gives CDR1 ENHRY, CDR2 SYGVKD. This CDR3 reads CASSARMGPYEQYF. As DNA, the CDR3 is TGTGCCAGCAGTGCTAGAATGGGGCCCTACGAGCAGTACTTC.

This clonotype has at least ten counts. The V call is TRBV5-1, the J call TRBJ2-5; D unclear. Germline lookup yields CDR1 SGHRS and CDR2 YFSETQ. The length of the CDR3 is 14 residues. V was clipped by 0 bases and J by 2 bases, with 8 bases between them. CDR3 nucleotide sequence: TGCGCCAGCAGCTTGGGTGGCCAACAAGAGACCCAGTACTTC. It yields the protein CASSLGGQQETQYF. Combining the CDR3 with reference TRBV5-1 and TRBJ2-5 gives the whole variable domain KAGVTQTPRYLIKTRGQQVTLSCSPISGHRSVSWYQQTPGQGLQFLFEYFSETQRNKGNFPGRFSGRQFSNSRSEMNVSTLELGDSALYLCASSLGGQQETQYFGPGTRLLVL.

The V call is TRBV20-1, the J call TRBJ2-2, with D perhaps matching TRBD1 or TRBD2 (5 bases each). V was clipped by 3 bases and J by 2 bases, with 10 bases between them. The CDR3 sequence is 14 residues long. CDR1 is DFQATT, CDR2 SNEGSKA, per germline (reference sequence). The CDR3 DNA follows: TGCAGTGCTAGTGGGACCCTAAACACCGGGGAGCTGTTTTTT. This gives the protein CSASGTLNTGELFF.

This clonotype was seen ten or more times. In DNA, the CDR3 is TGTGCCAGCAGCGTATCGGGAGACCCCCACGAGCAGTACTTC. This gives the protein CASSVSGDPHEQYF. V is TRBV9 and J is TRBJ2-7, with D possibly TRBD2 on 6 matching bases. Germline values: CDR1 SGDLS, CDR2 YYNGEE. Deletions cut 1 base from V and 5 bases from J, with 13 bases between. The CDR3 has 14 residues.

This clonotype came up many times. This chain joins TRBV5-1 and TRBJ2-7; D is possibly TRBD1 or TRBD2 (5 bases each). CDR1 is SGHRS and CDR2 is YFSETQ in the germline V gene. V lost 4 bases and J 2 bases, leaving 13 bases between the germline ends. The CDR3 sequence is 14 residues long. The CDR3 is CASSPRDGTYEQYF. DNA of the CDR3: TGCGCCAGCAGCCCCCGGGACGGGACCTACGAGCAGTACTTC. Combining the CDR3 with reference TRBV5-1 and TRBJ2-7 gives the whole variable domain KAGVTQTPRYLIKTRGQQVTLSCSPISGHRSVSWYQQTPGQGLQFLFEYFSETQRNKGNFPGRFSGRQFSNSRSEMNVSTLELGDSALYLCASSPRDGTYEQYFGPGTRLTVT.

Ten or more counts support this clonotype. J is TRBJ1-2 and V is TRBV2; D is ambiguous. Deletions cut 6 bases from V and 0 bases from J, with 8 bases between. Germline assignment: CDR1 SNHLY and CDR2 FYNNEI. The CDR3 spans 13 residues. The CDR3 DNA sequence: TGTGCCAGCAGGGCAGAAGCTAACTATGGCTACACCTTC. Translating it yields CASRAEANYGYTF.

V usage is TRBV6-1 and J usage is TRBJ1-5; TRBD1 is a possible D gene (5 bases). Germline V gene sequence: CDR1 MNHNS, CDR2 SASEGT. V lost 3 bases and J 2 bases, leaving 11 bases between the germline ends. The CDR3 consists of 15 residues. CDR3 residues: CASSEGSGRNQPQHF. CDR3 bases: TGTGCCAGCAGTGAGGGTTCAGGGCGCAATCAGCCCCAGCATTTT.

At least ten counts were recorded for this clonotype. The V and J genes are TRBV7-2 and TRBJ2-5; D is possibly TRBD2 (6 bases). V shed 2 bases and J shed 2 bases, with 12 bases lying between them. The germline gives CDR1 SGHTA, CDR2 FQGNSA. The CDR3 spans 15 residues. Written as DNA, the CDR3 is TGTGCCAGCAGCTTAATGGCGGGACTTCAAGAGACCCAGTACTTC. Residues: CASSLMAGLQETQYF.

This clonotype was recorded at least ten times. The CDR3, as DNA: TGTGCCAGCAGTGAGGGATACCAAGAGACCCAGTACTTC. Its protein product is CASSEGYQETQYF. This chain uses TRBV2 with TRBJ2-5, with D unclear. The germline V gene has CDR1 SNHLY and CDR2 FYNNEI. This CDR3 is built from 13 residues. The V end lost 3 bases, the J end lost 0 bases, and 5 bases lay between the germline ends.

This clonotype was found many times. The V call is TRBV4-1, the J call TRBJ2-2; TRBD1 is a possible D gene (6 bases). This CDR3 spans 15 amino acids. Between the trimmed V and J ends, which lost 1 base and 5 bases, there was a span of 11 bases. The germline CDR1 and CDR2 sequences are MGHRA and YSYEKL. CDR3 in DNA: TGCGCCAGCAGCCAAGCACAGGGAGTGACCGGGGAGCTGTTTTTT. This encodes CASSQAQGVTGELFF.

This clonotype has a count of ten or more. This chain uses TRBV4-2 with TRBJ2-7, with 9 bases aligning to TRBD2. There are 15 residues in the CDR3. Looked up from germline, CDR1 is LGHNA and CDR2 is YNFKEQ. The V gene end was trimmed by 5 bases and the J gene end by 0 bases; junction bases not matched to a gene: 5. DNA of the CDR3: TGTGCCAGCAGCGGTAGCGGGAGTAACTCCTACGAGCAGTACTTC. Its translation is CASSGSGSNSYEQYF.

This clonotype was found many times. J is TRBJ2-2 and V is TRBV7-3, with D possibly TRBD1 on 6 matching bases. CDR1 SGHTA and CDR2 FQGTGA come from the germline V gene. The V end was cut by 2 bases, the J end by 2 bases, with 12 bases between. This CDR3 region has 16 residues. In DNA, the CDR3 is TGTGCCAGCAGCTTACAACAGGGTGCAAACACCGGGGAGCTGTTTTTT. As protein: CASSLQQGANTGELFF. The full variable domain, in which reference TRBV7-3 and TRBJ2-2 provide the parts outside the CDR3, is GAGVSQTPSNKVTEKGKYVELRCDPISGHTALYWYRQSLGQGPEFLIYFQGTGAADDSGLPNDRFFAVRPEGSVSTLKIQRTERGDSAVYLCASSLQQGANTGELFFGEGSRLTVL.

This clonotype was observed many times. The V call is TRBV5-6, the J call TRBJ2-5; 13 nucleotides match TRBD2. In germline, CDR1 is SGHDT, CDR2 YYEEEE. V dropped 1 base and J dropped 5; count of bases not matched to a gene: 2. The CDR3 is made up of 15 amino acids. CDR3 loop: CASSLSLAGGETQYF. The DNA for the CDR3 is TGTGCCAGCAGCTTGTCACTAGCGGGAGGGGAGACCCAGTACTTC.

At least ten counts were recorded for this clonotype. J is TRBJ2-2 and V is TRBV24-1; D possibly matches TRBD1 or TRBD2 (5 bases each). Per germline, CDR1 KGHDR and CDR2 SFDVKD. The CDR3 has 15 amino acids. Trimming cost V 7 bases and J 1 base, with 12 bases left between them. The CDR3 nucleotides are TGTGCCACCAGCCCAGGGAGTGGGAACACCGGGGAGCTGTTTTTT. It specifies CATSPGSGNTGELFF.

There are a few counts of this clonotype. The chain combines TRBV11-3 with TRBJ2-5; 7 nucleotides match TRBD1. This CDR3 is built from 15 residues. V shed 4 bases and J 0 bases; nucleotides not matched to a gene: 5. Germline-derived CDR1 and CDR2 are SGHNT and YENEEA. The chain's CDR3 is CASSYRTGNQETQYF. The CDR3 DNA reads TGTGCCAGCAGCTATCGGACAGGAAACCAAGAGACCCAGTACTTC.

V is TRBV30 and J is TRBJ1-1; TRBD1 might be the D (5 bases). The V and J ends lost 0 bases and 2 bases respectively, with 10 bases between them. Germline values: CDR1 GTSNPN, CDR2 SVGIG (reference sequence). The CDR3 totals 14 residues. The CDR3 is CAWSVGQPNTEAFF. The CDR3, as DNA: TGTGCCTGGAGTGTCGGACAACCAAACACTGAAGCTTTCTTT.

This clonotype was observed many times. The V call is TRBV9, the J call TRBJ2-2, with D perhaps matching TRBD1 (6 bases). This CDR3 contains 15 residues. Germline CDR1 is SGDLS and CDR2 is YYNGEE. The V end lost 0 bases, the J end lost 4 bases, and 10 bases lay between the germline ends. The CDR3 nucleotides read TGTGCCAGCAGCGTAGCGGGGACATCCACCGGGGAGCTGTTTTTT. Its translation: CASSVAGTSTGELFF.

In its sample, this clonotype was seen many times. CDR3 sequence: CASTPAGGISYEQYF. CDR3 bases: TGTGCCAGCACTCCGGCGGGAGGTATCTCCTACGAGCAGTACTTC. J is TRBJ2-7 and V is TRBV28; 8 nucleotides match TRBD2. The CDR3 extends over 15 amino acids. V shed 7 bases and J 0 bases; nucleotides not matched to a gene: 8. CDR1 is MDHEN, CDR2 SYDVKM, per germline.

In this sample, this clonotype turned up many times. Written as DNA, the CDR3 is TGTGCCTGGAAACAAACGACAGGCTGGGGCTACACCTTC. Its protein product is CAWKQTTGWGYTF. V usage is TRBV30 and J usage is TRBJ1-2, with TRBD1 as a possible D gene (6 bases). CDR3 size: 13 residues. The germline V gene encodes CDR1 GTSNPN and CDR2 SVGIG (reference sequence). V was cut by 4 bases and J by 8 bases, with 17 bases left in between.